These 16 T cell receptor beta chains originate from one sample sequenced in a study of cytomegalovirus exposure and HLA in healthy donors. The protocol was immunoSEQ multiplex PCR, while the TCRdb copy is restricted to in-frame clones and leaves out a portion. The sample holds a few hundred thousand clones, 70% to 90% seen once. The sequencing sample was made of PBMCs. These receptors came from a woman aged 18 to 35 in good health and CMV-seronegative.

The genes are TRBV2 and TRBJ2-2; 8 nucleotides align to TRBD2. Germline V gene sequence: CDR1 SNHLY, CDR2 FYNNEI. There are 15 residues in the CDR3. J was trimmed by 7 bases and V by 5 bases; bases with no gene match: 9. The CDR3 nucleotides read TGTGCCAGCAGTCTCGGAGCGGGAGAGAACGGGGAGCTGTTTTTT. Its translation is CASSLGAGENGELFF.

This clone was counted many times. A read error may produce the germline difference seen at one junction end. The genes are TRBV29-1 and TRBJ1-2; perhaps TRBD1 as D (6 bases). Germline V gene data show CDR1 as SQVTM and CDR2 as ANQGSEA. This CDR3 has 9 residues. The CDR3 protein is CSVGGTGSF. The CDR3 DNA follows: TGCAGCGTTGGAGGCACAGGGTCCTTC.

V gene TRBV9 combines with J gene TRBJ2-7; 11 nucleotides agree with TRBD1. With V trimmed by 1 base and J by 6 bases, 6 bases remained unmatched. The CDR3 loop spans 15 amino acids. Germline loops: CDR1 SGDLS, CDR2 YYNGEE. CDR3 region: CASSVMGQGVAEQYF. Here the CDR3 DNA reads TGTGCCAGCAGCGTAATGGGACAGGGGGTCGCCGAGCAGTACTTC.

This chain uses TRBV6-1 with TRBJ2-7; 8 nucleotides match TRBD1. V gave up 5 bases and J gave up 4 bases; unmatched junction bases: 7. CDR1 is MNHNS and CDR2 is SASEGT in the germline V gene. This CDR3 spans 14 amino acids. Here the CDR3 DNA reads TGTGCCAGCAGTTCCGACAGGGGTAGGTACGAGCAGTACTTC. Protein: CASSSDRGRYEQYF.

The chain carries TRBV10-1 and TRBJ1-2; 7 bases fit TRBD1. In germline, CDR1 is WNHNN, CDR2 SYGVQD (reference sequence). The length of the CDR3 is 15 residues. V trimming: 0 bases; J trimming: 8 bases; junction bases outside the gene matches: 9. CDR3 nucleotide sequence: TGCGCCAGCAGTGAGTCAGGTCACAGGGGTTACGGCTACACCTTC. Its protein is CASSESGHRGYGYTF.

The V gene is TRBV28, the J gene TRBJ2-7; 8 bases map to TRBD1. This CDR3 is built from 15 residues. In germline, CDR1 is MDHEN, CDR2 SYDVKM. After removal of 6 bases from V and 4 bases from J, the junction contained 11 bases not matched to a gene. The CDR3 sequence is CASSPWDRSAYEQYF. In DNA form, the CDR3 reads TGTGCCAGCAGCCCCTGGGACAGGTCGGCGTACGAGCAGTACTTC. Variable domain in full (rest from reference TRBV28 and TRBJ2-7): DVKVTQSSRYLVKRTGEKVFLECVQDMDHENMFWYRQDPGLGLRLIYFSYDVKMKEKGDIPEGYSVSREKKERFSLILESASTNQTSMYLCASSPWDRSAYEQYFGPGTRLTVT.

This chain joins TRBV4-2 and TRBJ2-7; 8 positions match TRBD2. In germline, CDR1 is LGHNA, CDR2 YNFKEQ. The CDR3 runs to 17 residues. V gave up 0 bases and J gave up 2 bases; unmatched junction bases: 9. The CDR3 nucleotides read TGTGCCAGCAGCCAAGAAACTTCCCCGGGAGGGGCCTACGAGCAGTACTTC. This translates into CASSQETSPGGAYEQYF.

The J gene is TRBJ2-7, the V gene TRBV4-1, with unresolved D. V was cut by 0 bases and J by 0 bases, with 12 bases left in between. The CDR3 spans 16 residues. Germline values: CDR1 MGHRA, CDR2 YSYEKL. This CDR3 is CASSQESQPDSYEQYF. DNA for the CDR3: TGCGCCAGCAGCCAAGAATCACAGCCCGACTCCTACGAGCAGTACTTC.

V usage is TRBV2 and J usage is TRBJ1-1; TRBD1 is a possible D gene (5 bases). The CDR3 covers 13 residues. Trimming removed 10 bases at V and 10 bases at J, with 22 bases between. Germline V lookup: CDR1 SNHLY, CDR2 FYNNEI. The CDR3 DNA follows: TGTGCCACTCAGTTGGCCCGGGCCGGGGGAGCTTTCTTT. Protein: CATQLARAGGAFF.

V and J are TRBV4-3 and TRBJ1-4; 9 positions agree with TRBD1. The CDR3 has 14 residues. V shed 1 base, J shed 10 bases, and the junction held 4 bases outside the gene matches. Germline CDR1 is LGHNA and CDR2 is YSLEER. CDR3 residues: CASSQGDRAPKLFF. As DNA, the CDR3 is TGCGCCAGCAGCCAAGGGGACAGGGCACCAAAACTGTTTTTT.

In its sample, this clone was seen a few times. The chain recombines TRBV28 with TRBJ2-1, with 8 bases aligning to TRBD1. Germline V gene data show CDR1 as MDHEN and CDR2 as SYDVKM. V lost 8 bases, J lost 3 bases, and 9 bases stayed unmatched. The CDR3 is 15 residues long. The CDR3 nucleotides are TGTGCCAGCTTTAAACGACAGGGGATCTACAATGAGCAGTTCTTC. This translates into CASFKRQGIYNEQFF.

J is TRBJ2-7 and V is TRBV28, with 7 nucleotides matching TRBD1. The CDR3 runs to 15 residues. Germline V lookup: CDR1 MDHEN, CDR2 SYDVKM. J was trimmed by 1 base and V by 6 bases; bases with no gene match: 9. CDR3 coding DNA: TGTGCCAGCAGCCCTTGGCAGGGGGTTTCCTACGAGCAGTACTTC. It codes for CASSPWQGVSYEQYF.

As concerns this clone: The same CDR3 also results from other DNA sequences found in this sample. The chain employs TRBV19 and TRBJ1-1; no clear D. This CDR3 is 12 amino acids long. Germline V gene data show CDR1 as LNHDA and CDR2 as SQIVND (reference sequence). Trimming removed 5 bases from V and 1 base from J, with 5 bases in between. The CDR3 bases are TGTGCCAGTAGTTGGGCGAACACTGAAGCTTTCTTT. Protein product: CASSWANTEAFF.

The CDR3 sequence is CASSQGLPNEQFF. CDR3 DNA sequence: TGTGCCAGCAGCCAGGGACTTCCAAATGAGCAGTTCTTC. The chain couples TRBV6-4 to TRBJ2-1; tentative D call: TRBD2 (6 bases). V shed 6 bases and J shed 7 bases, with 13 bases lying between them. The CDR3 totals 13 residues. CDR1 and CDR2 from the germline V gene are MRHNA and SNTAGT.

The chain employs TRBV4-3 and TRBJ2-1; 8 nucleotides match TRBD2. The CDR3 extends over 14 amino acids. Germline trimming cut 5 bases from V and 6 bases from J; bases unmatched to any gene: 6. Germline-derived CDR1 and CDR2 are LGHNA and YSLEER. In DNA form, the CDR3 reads TGCGCCAGCAGCACGGGAGGGCGGCCCAATGAGCAGTTCTTC. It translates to CASSTGGRPNEQFF.

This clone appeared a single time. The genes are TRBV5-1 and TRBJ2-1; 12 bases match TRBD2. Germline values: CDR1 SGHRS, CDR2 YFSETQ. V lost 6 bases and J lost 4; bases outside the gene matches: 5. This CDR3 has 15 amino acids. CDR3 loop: CASTLGLAGYNEQFF. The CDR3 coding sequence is TGCGCCAGCACCCTCGGACTAGCGGGGTACAATGAGCAGTTCTTC.